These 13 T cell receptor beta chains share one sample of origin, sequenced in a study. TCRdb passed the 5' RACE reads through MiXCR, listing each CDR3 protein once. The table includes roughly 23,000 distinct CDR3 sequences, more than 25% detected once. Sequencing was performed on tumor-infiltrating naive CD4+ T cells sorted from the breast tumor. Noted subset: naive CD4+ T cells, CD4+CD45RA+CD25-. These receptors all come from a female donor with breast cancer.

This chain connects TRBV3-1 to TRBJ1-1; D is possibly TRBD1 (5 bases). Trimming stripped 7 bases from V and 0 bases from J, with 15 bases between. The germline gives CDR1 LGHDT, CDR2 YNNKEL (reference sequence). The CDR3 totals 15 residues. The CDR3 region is CASTHRDSMNTEAFF. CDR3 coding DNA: TGTGCCAGCACCCACCGGGACTCCATGAACACTGAAGCTTTCTTT. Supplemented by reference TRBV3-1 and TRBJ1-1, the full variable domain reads DTAVSQTPKYLVTQMGNDKSIKCEQNLGHDTMYWYKQDSKKFLKIMFSYNNKELIINETVPNRFSPKSPDKAHLNLHINSLELGDSAVYFCASTHRDSMNTEAFFGQGTRLTVV.

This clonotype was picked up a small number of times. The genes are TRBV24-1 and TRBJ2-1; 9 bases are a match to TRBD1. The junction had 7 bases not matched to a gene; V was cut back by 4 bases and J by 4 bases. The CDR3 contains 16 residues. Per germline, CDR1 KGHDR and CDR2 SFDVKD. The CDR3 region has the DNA TGTGCCACCAGTGAATCAGACAGGGGGGCGTACAATGAGCAGTTCTTC. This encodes CATSESDRGAYNEQFF.

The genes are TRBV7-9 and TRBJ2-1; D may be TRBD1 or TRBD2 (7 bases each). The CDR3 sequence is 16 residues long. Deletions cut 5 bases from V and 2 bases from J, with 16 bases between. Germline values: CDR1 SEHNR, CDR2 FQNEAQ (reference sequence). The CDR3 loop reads CASSPRGGAAYNEQFF. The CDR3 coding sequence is TGTGCCAGCAGCCCCAGGGGGGGAGCGGCCTACAATGAGCAGTTCTTC.

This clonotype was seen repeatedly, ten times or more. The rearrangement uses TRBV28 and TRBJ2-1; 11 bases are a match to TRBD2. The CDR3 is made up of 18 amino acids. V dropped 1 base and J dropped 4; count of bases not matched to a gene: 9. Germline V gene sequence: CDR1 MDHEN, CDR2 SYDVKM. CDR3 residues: CASSLSGKTSGMYNEQFF. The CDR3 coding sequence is TGTGCCAGCAGTTTATCGGGGAAGACTAGCGGGATGTACAATGAGCAGTTCTTC.

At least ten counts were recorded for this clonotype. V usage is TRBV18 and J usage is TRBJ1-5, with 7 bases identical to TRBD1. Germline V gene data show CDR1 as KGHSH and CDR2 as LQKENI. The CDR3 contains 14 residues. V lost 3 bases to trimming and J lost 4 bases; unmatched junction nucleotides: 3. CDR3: CASSPQGGNQPQHF. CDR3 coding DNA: TGTGCCAGCTCACCCCAGGGGGGTAATCAGCCCCAGCATTTT.

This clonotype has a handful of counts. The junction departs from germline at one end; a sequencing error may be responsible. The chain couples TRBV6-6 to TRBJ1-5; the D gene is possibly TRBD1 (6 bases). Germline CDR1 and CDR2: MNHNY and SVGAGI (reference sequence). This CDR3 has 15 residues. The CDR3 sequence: CTSTLGAPLDQPQHF. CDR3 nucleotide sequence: TGTACCAGCACACTGGGGGCCCCCTTGGACCAGCCCCAGCATTTT.

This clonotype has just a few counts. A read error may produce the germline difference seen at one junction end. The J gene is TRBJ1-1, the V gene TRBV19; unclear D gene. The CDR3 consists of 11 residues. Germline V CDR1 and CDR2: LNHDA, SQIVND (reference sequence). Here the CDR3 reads CASSQTAGLDF. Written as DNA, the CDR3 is TGTGCCAGTAGTCAAACAGCGGGCTTGGACTTT.

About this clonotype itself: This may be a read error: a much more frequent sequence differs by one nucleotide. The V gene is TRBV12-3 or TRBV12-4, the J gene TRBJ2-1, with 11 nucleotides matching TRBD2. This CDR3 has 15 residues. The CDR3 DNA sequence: TGTGCCAGCAGTTTTGGTAGCGGGAGGGCCGATGAGCAGTCCTTC. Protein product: CASSFGSGRADEQSF.

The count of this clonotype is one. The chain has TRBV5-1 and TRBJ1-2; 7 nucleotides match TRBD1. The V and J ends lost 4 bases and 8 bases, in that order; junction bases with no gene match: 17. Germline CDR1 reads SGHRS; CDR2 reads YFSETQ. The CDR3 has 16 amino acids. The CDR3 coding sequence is TGCGCCAGCAGCGAGGGACAGATTCCCTCTCTCTACGGCTACACCTTC. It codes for CASSEGQIPSLYGYTF.

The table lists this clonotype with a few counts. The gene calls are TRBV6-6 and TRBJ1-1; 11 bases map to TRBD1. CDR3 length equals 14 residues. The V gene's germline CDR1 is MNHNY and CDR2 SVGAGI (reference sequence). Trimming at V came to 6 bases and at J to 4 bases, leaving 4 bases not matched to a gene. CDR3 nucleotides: TGTGCCAGCAGGGACAGGGGGCTAGGCACTGAAGCTTTCTTT. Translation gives CASRDRGLGTEAFF.

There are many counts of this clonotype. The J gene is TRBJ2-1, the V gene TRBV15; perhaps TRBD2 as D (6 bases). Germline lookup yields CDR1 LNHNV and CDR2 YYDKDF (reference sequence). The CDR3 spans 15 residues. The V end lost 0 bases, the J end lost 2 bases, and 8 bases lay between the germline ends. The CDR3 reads CATSRDSGTYNEQFF. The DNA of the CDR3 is TGTGCCACCAGCAGAGATAGCGGCACCTACAATGAGCAGTTCTTC.

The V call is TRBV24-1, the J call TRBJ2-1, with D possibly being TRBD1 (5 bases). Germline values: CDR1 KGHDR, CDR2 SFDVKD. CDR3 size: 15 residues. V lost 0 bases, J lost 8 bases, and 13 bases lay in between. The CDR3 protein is CATSDLGRAVDEQFF. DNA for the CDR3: TGTGCCACCAGTGATTTGGGCAGGGCGGTCGATGAGCAGTTCTTC.

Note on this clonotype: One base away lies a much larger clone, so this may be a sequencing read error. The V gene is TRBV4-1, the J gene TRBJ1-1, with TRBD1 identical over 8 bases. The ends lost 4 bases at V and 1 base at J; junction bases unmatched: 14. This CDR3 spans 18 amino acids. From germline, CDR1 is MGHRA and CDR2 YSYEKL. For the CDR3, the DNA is TGCGCCAGCAGCCGGGAGACAGGGGATATAATAAGGAACACTGAAGCTTTCTTT. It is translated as CASSRETGDIIRNTEAFF.